Listed below are T cell receptor beta chains from one sample, sequenced in a study of cytomegalovirus exposure and HLA in healthy donors. TCRdb's table, derived via immunoSEQ multiplex PCR, lists solely in-frame clones and lacks some. Seen in this sample are about 120,000 clones; the ten most common clones hold about 3.5%. Sequenced sample: PBMCs. These receptors originate from a young man in good health and CMV-seronegative. The CDR3 runs from the conserved cysteine through the conserved F or W. Each record gives: D gene, J gene, V gene, CDR3 DNA, CDR3 protein. D genes are given only for firm matches.

d_gene: NA; j_gene: TRBJ1-4; v_gene: TRBV30; CDR3nt: TGTGCCTGGAGTTCGCGTGGGCCTGAAAAACTGTTTTTT; CDR3aa: CAWSSRGPEKLFF
d_gene: NA; j_gene: TRBJ2-1; v_gene: TRBV19; CDR3nt: TGTGCCAGTAGTATGAGGGGGTTTGAGGAGCAGTTCTTC; CDR3aa: CASSMRGFEEQFF
d_gene: NA; j_gene: TRBJ2-7; v_gene: TRBV7-8; CDR3nt: TGTGCCAGCAGCCCCCCCAGCTCCTACGAGCAGTACTTC; CDR3aa: CASSPPSSYEQYF
d_gene: NA; j_gene: TRBJ2-5; v_gene: TRBV2; CDR3nt: TGTGCCAGCACGGGCTACGGGAGCGGCGGAGAGACCCAGTACTTC; CDR3aa: CASTGYGSGGETQYF
d_gene: NA; j_gene: TRBJ1-5; v_gene: TRBV2; CDR3nt: TGTGCCAGCAGTGAAGGTATCGTCAATCAGCCCCAGCATTTT; CDR3aa: CASSEGIVNQPQHF
d_gene: NA; j_gene: TRBJ2-7; v_gene: TRBV4-1; CDR3nt: TGCGCCAGCAGCCAAGATAGGCTAGTGCGCGAGCAGTACTTC; CDR3aa: CASSQDRLVREQYF
d_gene: TRBD1; j_gene: TRBJ1-5; v_gene: TRBV2; CDR3nt: TGTGCCAGCAGGCGAACAGGGGAAGGCAATCAGCCCCAGCATTTT; CDR3aa: CASRRTGEGNQPQHF
d_gene: NA; j_gene: TRBJ1-1; v_gene: TRBV19; CDR3nt: TGTGCCAGTAGTATAGATCCTGCAGGGGCCTTAGGGGCTTTCTTT; CDR3aa: CASSIDPAGALGAFF
d_gene: NA; j_gene: TRBJ2-3; v_gene: TRBV11-2; CDR3nt: TGTGCCAGCAGCTTCACCCTCGGGGATACGCAGTATTTT; CDR3aa: CASSFTLGDTQYF
d_gene: TRBD1; j_gene: TRBJ1-2; v_gene: TRBV5-1; CDR3nt: TGCGCCAGCAGGTCATTCGGGACAGGGAACAATTATGGCTACACCTTC; CDR3aa: CASRSFGTGNNYGYTF